This T cell receptor (beta chain) emerged from a study of beta chain features in type 1 diabetes. V lost 6 bases, J lost 8 bases, and 20 bases lay in between. Per germline, CDR1 SEHNR and CDR2 FQNEAQ (reference sequence). There are 15 residues in the CDR3. Reverse transcribing all isolated RNA meant expressed TCRB transcripts were sequenced. The data were produced by immunoSEQ multiplex PCR, yet TCRdb's version contains in-frame clones alone and is incomplete. The sample holds roughly 370,000 clones; roughly 14% are singletons and the top ten take about 0.04%. General study findings and limits: The cDNA sequencing approach could over-represent high-TCR-expressing cells.

Concerning this clone itself: What it recognizes is unknown.

The rearrangement uses TRBV7-9 and TRBJ2-4; D may be TRBD2 (6 bases). The sample taken for sequencing was naive CD4+ T cells from blood. The sequence was collected from a man aged 30 to 39 in good health. CDR3 DNA: TGTGCCAGCAGGAACTGGGACCGGACGGGGGACATTCAGTACTTC. This gives the protein CASRNWDRTGDIQYF. Filled out from reference TRBV7-9 and TRBJ2-4, the complete variable domain reads DTGVSQNPRHKITKRGQNVTFRCDPISEHNRLYWYRQTLGQGPEFLTYFQNEAQLEKSRLLSDRFSAERPKGSFSTLEIQRTEQGDSAMYLCASRNWDRTGDIQYFGAGTRLSVL.